The subject of this entry is one T cell receptor beta chain. This sample is drawn from a study of control samples from healthy donors and cancer patients. Germline assignment: CDR1 MGHRA and CDR2 YSYEKL. V was cut by 8 bases and J by 4 bases, with 15 bases left in between. This CDR3 contains 14 residues. Only in-frame clones appear in the TCRdb table, and some are missing; sequencing was by immunoSEQ multiplex PCR. The sample comprises about 140,000 clones, approximately 91% of which are singletons, and approximately 9% rests with the top ten. The sample consisted of blood. This receptor was identified in a woman aged 25-40 years in good health. The V and J genes are TRBV4-1 and TRBJ2-1; a weak D match, TRBD1 (6 bases). CDR3 in amino acids: CASREGVAYNEQFF. CDR3 coding DNA: TGCGCCAGCCGAGAGGGGGTGGCGTACAATGAGCAGTTCTTC.